The entry below describes one T cell receptor (beta chain). Its antigen is unidentified. The CDR3 runs 15 residues. PCR used 60 Vbeta primers and 13 Jbeta primers. Assay: immunoSEQ multiplex PCR; the TCRdb copy retains only in-frame clones and omits some. The profile shows over 150,000 clones, around 77% of them singletons. The sample is drawn from a study of cytomegalovirus exposure and HLA in healthy donors. The study's findings and limits: The presence/absence work took it that sequencing depth was about the same across donors. In an earlier analysis, about 87% or about 30%: the productive usage of most TCR beta V segments. Reports showed the classifier diagnosing cytomegalovirus status with high specificity and sensitivity.

The chain carries TRBV21-1 and TRBJ2-7; TRBD2, the table's D call, lacks a check against the DNA. TRBV21-1 is given as a pseudogene. The sequencing sample was made of PBMCs. This receptor was obtained from a woman in her 30s in good health and CMV-seronegative. CDR3 in DNA: TGTGCCAGCAGCAAAGGGGCGCGGGCTGACTACGAGCAGTACTTC. It is translated as CASSKGARADYEQYF.